This T cell receptor (beta chain) was captured by sequencing in a study of cytomegalovirus exposure and HLA in healthy donors. The study ran its PCR with 60 Vbeta and 13 Jbeta primers. TCRdb's table, derived via immunoSEQ multiplex PCR, lists solely in-frame clones and lacks some. This table has 150,000 to 200,000 clones, more than 65% appearing once. The CDR3 is 15 amino acids. The V and J ends lost 2 bases and 5 bases, in that order; junction bases with no gene match: 7. CDR1 and CDR2 (germline): MRHNA, SNTAGT. The origin of this receptor is a male donor in good health and CMV-seronegative. This chain links TRBV6-4 with TRBJ2-5; 8 bases map to TRBD1. Sequencing used PBMCs. Here the CDR3 DNA reads TGTGCCAGCAGTGACGTTCGGGACAGGCCCGAGACCCAGTACTTC. Translation gives CASSDVRDRPETQYF.